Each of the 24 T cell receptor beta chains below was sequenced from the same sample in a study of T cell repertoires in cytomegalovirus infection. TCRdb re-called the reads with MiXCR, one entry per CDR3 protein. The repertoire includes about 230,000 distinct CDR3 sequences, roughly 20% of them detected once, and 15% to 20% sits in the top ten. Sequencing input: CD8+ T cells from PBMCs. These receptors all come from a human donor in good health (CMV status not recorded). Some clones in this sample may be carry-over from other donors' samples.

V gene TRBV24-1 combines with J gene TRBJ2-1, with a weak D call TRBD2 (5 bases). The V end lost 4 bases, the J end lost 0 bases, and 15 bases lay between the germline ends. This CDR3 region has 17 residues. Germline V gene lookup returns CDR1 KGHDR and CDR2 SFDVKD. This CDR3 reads CATSDPRGIFSYNEQFF. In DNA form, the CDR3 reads TGTGCCACCAGTGACCCCCGAGGGATCTTCTCCTACAATGAGCAGTTCTTC.

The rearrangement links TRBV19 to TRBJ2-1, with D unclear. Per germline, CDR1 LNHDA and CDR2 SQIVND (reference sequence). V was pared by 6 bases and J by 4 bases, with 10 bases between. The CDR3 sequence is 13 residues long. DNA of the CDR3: TGTGCCAGTAGGGCAGGTTCTTACAATGAGCAGTTCTTC. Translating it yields CASRAGSYNEQFF.

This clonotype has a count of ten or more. CDR3 loop: CASSLWKMGRAKNIQYF. As DNA, the CDR3 is TGTGCCAGCAGCCTTTGGAAAATGGGACGGGCCAAAAACATTCAGTACTTC. V gene TRBV7-2 combines with J gene TRBJ2-4; either TRBD1 or TRBD2 may fit D (5 bases each). The V gene's germline CDR1 is SGHTA and CDR2 FQGNSA. The CDR3 loop spans 17 amino acids. The V gene lost 5 bases and the J gene lost 1 base, with 18 bases spanning the gap.

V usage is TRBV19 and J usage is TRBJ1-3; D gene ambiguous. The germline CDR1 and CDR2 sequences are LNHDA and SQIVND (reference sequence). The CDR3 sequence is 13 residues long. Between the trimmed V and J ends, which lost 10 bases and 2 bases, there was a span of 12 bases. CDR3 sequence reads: CATRRPTGNTIYF. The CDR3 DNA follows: TGTGCCACCAGGAGGCCTACTGGAAACACCATATATTTT.

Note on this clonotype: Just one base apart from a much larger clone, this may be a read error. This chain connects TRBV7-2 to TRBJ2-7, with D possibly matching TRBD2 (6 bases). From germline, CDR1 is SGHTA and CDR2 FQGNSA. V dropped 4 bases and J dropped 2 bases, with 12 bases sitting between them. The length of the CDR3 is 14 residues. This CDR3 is CASSSLGLTYEQYF. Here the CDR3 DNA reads TGTGCCAGCAGCTCCTTGGGACTCACCTACGAGCAGTACTTC.

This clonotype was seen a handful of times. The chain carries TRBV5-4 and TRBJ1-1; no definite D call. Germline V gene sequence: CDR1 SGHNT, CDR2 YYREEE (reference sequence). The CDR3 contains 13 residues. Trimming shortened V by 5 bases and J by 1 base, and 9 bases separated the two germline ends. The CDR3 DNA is TGTGCCAGCAGGGTTCTTCCGAACACTGAAGCTTTCTTT. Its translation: CASRVLPNTEAFF.

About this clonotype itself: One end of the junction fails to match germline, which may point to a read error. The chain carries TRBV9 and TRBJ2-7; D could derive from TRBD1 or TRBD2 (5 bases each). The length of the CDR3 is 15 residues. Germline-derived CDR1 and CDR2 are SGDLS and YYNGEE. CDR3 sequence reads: CASSGTGAISHEQYF. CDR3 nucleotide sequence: TGTGCCAGCAGCGGAACCGGGGCCATCTCCCACGAGCAGTACTTC.

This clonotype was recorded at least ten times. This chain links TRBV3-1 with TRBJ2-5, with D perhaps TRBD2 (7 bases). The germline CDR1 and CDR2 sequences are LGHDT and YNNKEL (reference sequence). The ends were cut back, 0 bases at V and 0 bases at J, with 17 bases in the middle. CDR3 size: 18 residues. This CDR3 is CASSQEESGGPYQETQYF. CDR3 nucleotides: TGTGCCAGCAGCCAAGAGGAGTCCGGGGGGCCTTACCAAGAGACCCAGTACTTC.

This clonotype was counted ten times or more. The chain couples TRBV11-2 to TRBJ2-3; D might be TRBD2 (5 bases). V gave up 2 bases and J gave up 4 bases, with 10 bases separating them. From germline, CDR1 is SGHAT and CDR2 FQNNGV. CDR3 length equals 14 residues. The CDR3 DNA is TGTGCCAGCAGCTTACTCGGGGTCCCAGATACGCAGTATTTT. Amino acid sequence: CASSLLGVPDTQYF.

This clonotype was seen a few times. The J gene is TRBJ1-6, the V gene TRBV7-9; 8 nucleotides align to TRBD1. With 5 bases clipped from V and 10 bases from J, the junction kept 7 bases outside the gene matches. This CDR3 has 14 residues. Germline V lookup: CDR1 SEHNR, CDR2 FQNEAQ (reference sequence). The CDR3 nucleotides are TGTGCCAGCAGCGTGGACAGGGCGGGGTCACCCCTCCACTTT. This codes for CASSVDRAGSPLHF.

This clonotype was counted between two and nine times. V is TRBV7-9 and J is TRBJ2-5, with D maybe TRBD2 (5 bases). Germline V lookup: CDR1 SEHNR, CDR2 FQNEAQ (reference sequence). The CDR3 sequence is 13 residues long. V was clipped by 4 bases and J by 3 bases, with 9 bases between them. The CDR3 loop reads CASSWSGKETQYF. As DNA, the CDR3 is TGTGCCAGCAGCTGGTCGGGGAAAGAGACCCAGTACTTC. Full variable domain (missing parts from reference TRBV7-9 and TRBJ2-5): DTGVSQNPRHKITKRGQNVTFRCDPISEHNRLYWYRQTLGQGPEFLTYFQNEAQLEKSRLLSDRFSAERPKGSFSTLEIQRTEQGDSAMYLCASSWSGKETQYFGPGTRLLVL.

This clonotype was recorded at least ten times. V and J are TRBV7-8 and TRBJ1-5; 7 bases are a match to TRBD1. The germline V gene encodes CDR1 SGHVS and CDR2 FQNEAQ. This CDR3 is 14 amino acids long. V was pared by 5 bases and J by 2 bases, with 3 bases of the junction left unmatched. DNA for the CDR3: TGTGCCAGCAGCCCCCAGGGGGGCAATCAGCCCCAGCATTTT. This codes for CASSPQGGNQPQHF.

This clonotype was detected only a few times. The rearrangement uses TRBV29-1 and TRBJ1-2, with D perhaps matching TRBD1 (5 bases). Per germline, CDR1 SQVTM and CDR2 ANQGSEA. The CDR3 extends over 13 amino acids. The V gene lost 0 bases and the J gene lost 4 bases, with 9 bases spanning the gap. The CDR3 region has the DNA TGCAGCGTTGAAGAGGGGGAGGGCTATGGCTACACCTTC. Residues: CSVEEGEGYGYTF.

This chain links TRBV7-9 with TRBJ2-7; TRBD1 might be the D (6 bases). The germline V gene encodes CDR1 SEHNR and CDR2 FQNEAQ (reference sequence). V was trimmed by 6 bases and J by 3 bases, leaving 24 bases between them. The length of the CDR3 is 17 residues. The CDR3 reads CASSSARAGVDYYEQYF. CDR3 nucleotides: TGTGCCAGCAGTTCCGCCCGGGCAGGGGTCGATTACTACGAGCAGTACTTC.

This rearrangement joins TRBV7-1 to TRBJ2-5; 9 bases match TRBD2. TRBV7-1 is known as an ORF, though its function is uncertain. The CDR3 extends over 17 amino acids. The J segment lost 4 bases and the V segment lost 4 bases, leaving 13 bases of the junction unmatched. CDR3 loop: CASSYFEGGGAGETQYF. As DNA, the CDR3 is TGTGCCAGCAGCTACTTTGAGGGCGGGGGGGCCGGAGAGACCCAGTACTTC.

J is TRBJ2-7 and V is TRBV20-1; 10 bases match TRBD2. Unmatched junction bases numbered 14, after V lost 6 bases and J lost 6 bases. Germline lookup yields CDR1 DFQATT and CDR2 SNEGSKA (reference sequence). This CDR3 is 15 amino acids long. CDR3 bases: TGCAGTGCAACGCAAGATAGCGGGGGGCCGATCGAGCAGTACTTC. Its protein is CSATQDSGGPIEQYF.

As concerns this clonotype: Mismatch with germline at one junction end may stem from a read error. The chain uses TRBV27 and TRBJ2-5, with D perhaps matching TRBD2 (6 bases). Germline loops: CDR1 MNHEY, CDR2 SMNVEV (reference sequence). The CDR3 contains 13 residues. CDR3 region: CAGSLARGATQYF. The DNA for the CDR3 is TGTGCCGGCAGTTTGGCCCGCGGGGCGACCCAGTACTTC.

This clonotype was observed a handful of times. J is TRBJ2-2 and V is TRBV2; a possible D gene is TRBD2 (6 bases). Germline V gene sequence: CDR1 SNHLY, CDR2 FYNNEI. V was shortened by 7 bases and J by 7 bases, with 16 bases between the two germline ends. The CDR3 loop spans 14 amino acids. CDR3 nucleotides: TGTGCCAGCATCCCCCGGGGGTTCGGCGGGGAGCTGTTTTTT. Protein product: CASIPRGFGGELFF.

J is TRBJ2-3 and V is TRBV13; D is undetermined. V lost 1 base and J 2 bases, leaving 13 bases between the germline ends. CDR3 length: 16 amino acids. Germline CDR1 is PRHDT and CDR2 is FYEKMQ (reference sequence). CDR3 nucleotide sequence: TGTGCCAGCAGCTTAGTGGACGCAAAACACACAGATACGCAGTATTTT. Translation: CASSLVDAKHTDTQYF.

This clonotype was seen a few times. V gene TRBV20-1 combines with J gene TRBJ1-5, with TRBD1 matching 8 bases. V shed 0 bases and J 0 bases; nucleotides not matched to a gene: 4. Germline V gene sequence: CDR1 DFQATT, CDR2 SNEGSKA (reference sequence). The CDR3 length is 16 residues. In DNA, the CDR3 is TGCAGTGCTAGAGAAGAGGGACAGGCTAGCAATCAGCCCCAGCATTTT. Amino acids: CSAREEGQASNQPQHF.

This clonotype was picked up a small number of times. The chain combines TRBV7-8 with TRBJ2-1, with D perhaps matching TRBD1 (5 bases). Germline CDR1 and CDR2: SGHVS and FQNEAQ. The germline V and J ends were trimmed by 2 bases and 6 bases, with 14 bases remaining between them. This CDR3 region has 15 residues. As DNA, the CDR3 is TGTGCCAGCAGCTTAACTCAGGGTATAGGCAATGAGCAGTTCTTC. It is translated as CASSLTQGIGNEQFF.

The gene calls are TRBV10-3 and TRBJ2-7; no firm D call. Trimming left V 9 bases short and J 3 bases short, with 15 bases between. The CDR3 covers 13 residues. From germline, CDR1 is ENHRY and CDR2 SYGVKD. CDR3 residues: CAIGGRRYYEQYF. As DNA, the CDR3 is TGTGCCATTGGTGGACGTAGATACTACGAGCAGTACTTC.

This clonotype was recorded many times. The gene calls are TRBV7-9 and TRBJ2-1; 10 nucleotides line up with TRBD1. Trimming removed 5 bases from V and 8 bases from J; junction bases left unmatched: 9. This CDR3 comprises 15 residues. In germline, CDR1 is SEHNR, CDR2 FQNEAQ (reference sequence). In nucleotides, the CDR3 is TGTGCCAGCAGCCCCCGACAGGGGGCGATTGATGAGCAGTTCTTC. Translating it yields CASSPRQGAIDEQFF.

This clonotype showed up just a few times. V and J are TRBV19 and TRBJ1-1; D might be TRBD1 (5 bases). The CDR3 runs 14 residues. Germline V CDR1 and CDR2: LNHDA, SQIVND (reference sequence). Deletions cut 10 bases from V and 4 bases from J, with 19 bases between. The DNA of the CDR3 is TGTGCCACCGAACTCACCAGGGTCGGCACTGAAGCTTTCTTT. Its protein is CATELTRVGTEAFF.